These T cell receptor beta chains were read from a single sample in a study of blood T cell repertoires in COVID-19. This table comes from immunoSEQ multiplex PCR, and its TCRdb copy is limited to in-frame clones, with some not included. Of just over 300,000 clones detected, 89% appear once; the ten largest clones hold approximately 1.8%. Material: peripheral blood. These receptors all stem from a woman between 25 and 40 years old with COVID-19, enrolled during active disease. Each CDR3 is given with its conserved first and last residue. Each record gives: V gene, clone size, D gene, J gene, CDR3 protein, CDR3 DNA. The D gene is left open where the match is weak. Not every row has a clone size; where given, it reads once, few, many or a size class.

TRBV19	NA	TRBD1	TRBJ1-2	CASSNRDSDFYGYTF	TGTGCCAGTAGTAACCGGGACAGTGACTTCTATGGCTACACCTTC
TRBV29-1	NA	NA	TRBJ1-1	CSSKEYGTEAFF	TGCAGCTCCAAGGAGTACGGCACTGAAGCTTTCTTT
TRBV18	NA	NA	TRBJ2-7	CASSGGRFYEQYF	TGTGCCAGCTCAGGAGGACGGTTCTACGAGCAGTACTTC
TRBV11-2	NA	TRBD2	TRBJ2-5	CASSPGLAASYIQETQYF	TGTGCCAGCAGCCCGGGACTAGCGGCCAGCTATATCCAAGAGACCCAGTACTTC
TRBV28	NA	NA	TRBJ1-5	CASSLTDRLIDQPQHF	TGTGCCAGCAGTTTGACGGACAGACTAATAGATCAGCCCCAGCATTTT
TRBV6-6	NA	TRBD1	TRBJ1-5	CASSHGRGGPQKGQPQHF	TGTGCCAGCAGTCACGGTCGAGGGGGCCCACAGAAGGGTCAGCCCCAGCATTTT
TRBV4-2	NA	NA	TRBJ2-1	CASSQPGGIEQFF	TGTGCCAGCAGCCAGCCTGGCGGGATTGAGCAGTTCTTC
TRBV11-2	NA	TRBD2	TRBJ2-5	CASSIFSGGAGETQYF	TGTGCCAGCAGCATATTTAGCGGGGGGGCTGGAGAGACCCAGTACTTC
TRBV27	NA	TRBD1	TRBJ2-2	CASSFTTGGYPGELFF	TGTGCCAGCAGTTTCACGACAGGGGGATATCCCGGGGAGCTGTTTTTT
TRBV18	NA	TRBD1	TRBJ2-1	CASQITGGDEQFF	TGTGCCAGCCAGATTACAGGGGGAGATGAGCAGTTCTTC
TRBV7-6	NA	NA	TRBJ1-1	CASSLGGPNTEAFF	TGTGCCAGCAGCTTAGGGGGCCCGAACACTGAAGCTTTCTTT
TRBV11-2	NA	TRBD2	TRBJ2-5	CASTHSGARETQYF	TGTGCCAGCACACATAGCGGGGCGAGGGAGACCCAGTACTTC
TRBV11-2	NA	TRBD1	TRBJ1-2	CASSLERTGRHNYGYTF	TGTGCCAGCAGCTTAGAGCGGACAGGGCGTCATAACTATGGCTACACCTTC
TRBV15	NA	NA	TRBJ2-3	CATSMHGGGTDTQYF	TGTGCCACCAGCATGCACGGTGGAGGTACAGATACGCAGTATTTT
TRBV6-1	NA	TRBD1	TRBJ1-6	CASSELDRDDSPLHF	TGTGCCAGCAGTGAACTAGACAGGGATGATTCACCCCTCCACTTT
TRBV6-2/TRBV6-3	NA	TRBD1	TRBJ1-1	CASSPQGAGNTEAFF	TGTGCCAGCAGTCCCCAGGGGGCGGGGAACACTGAAGCTTTCTTT
TRBV18	many	TRBD1	TRBJ1-4	CASSPGQGNEKLFF	TGTGCCAGCTCACCGGGACAGGGTAATGAAAAACTGTTTTTT
TRBV4-2	NA	TRBD2	TRBJ2-5	CASSQGQGGGAQGTQYF	TGTGCCAGCAGCCAGGGTCAGGGCGGGGGGGCCCAAGGGACCCAGTACTTC
TRBV10-3	once	NA	TRBJ1-4	CAISESRVLGPEKLFF	TGTGCCATCAGTGAGTCCCGCGTGTTGGGCCCCGAAAAACTGTTTTTT
TRBV15	NA	NA	TRBJ2-7	CATSRDRDITSYEQYF	TGTGCCACCAGCAGAGATCGCGACATTACCTCCTACGAGCAGTACTTC
TRBV6-6	NA	TRBD1	TRBJ2-1	CASSGQSTGGNEQFF	TGTGCCAGCAGTGGCCAATCGACAGGGGGAAATGAGCAGTTCTTC
TRBV5-1	once	NA	TRBJ2-7	CASSLGSDFYEQYF	TGCGCCAGCAGCTTGGGTTCAGATTTCTACGAGCAGTACTTC
TRBV30	NA	TRBD1	TRBJ1-2	CAWSRQGVGGYTF	TGTGCCTGGAGTAGACAGGGGGTTGGTGGCTACACCTTC
TRBV3-1/TRBV3-2	NA	TRBD1	TRBJ1-2	CASSPTGTGYYGYTF	TGTGCCAGCAGCCCGACCGGGACAGGTTATTATGGCTACACCTTC
TRBV27	NA	NA	TRBJ1-6	CASSLTTTLQGMHSPLHF	TGTGCCAGCAGTTTAACAACAACCTTACAGGGCATGCATTCACCCCTCCACTTT
TRBV19	NA	TRBD1	TRBJ1-4	CASSAQGVREKLFF	TGTGCCAGTAGTGCACAGGGGGTTCGGGAAAAACTGTTTTTT
TRBV3-1/TRBV3-2	NA	NA	TRBJ1-6	CASSRQNYNSPLHF	TGTGCCAGCAGCCGACAGAACTATAATTCACCCCTCCACTTT
TRBV7-8	NA	NA	TRBJ2-6	CASSRDSSGANVLTF	TGTGCCAGCAGCCGAGACAGTTCTGGGGCCAACGTCCTGACTTTC
TRBV7-2	NA	NA	TRBJ2-1	CASSLGGTTYNEQFF	TGTGCCAGCAGCTTAGGGGGGACAACATACAATGAGCAGTTCTTC
TRBV6-2/TRBV6-3	NA	NA	TRBJ1-6	CASSFRENSPLHF	TGTGCCAGCAGTTTTCGGGAGAATTCACCCCTCCACTTT
TRBV6-5	NA	TRBD1	TRBJ1-5	CASSRDSYSNQPQHF	TGTGCCAGCAGTCGGGACAGTTATAGCAATCAGCCCCAGCATTTT
TRBV7-2	NA	NA	TRBJ1-2	CASSLAGTLGYTF	TGTGCCAGCAGCTTAGCCGGGACTCTAGGCTACACCTTC
TRBV27	NA	TRBD1	TRBJ2-1	CASSFSSEGQGANEQFF	TGTGCCAGCAGTTTTTCGTCTGAGGGACAGGGGGCGAATGAGCAGTTCTTC
TRBV29-1	few	TRBD1	TRBJ1-2	CSVEGGQRYGYTF	TGCAGCGTTGAAGGGGGACAGCGCTATGGCTACACCTTC
TRBV30	once	TRBD1	TRBJ1-2	CAWSLGQGALGYTF	TGTGCCTGGAGTTTAGGACAGGGGGCTCTTGGCTACACCTTC
TRBV5-1	NA	TRBD1	TRBJ1-1	CASSTEGQGYTEAFF	TGCGCCAGCAGCACGGAAGGACAGGGGTACACTGAAGCTTTCTTT
TRBV6-1	NA	TRBD1	TRBJ2-2	CASSEALVGGQGRELAAGELFF	TGTGCCAGCAGTGAAGCGCTTGTTGGGGGACAGGGCCGGGAATTAGCGGCCGGGGAGCTGTTTTTT